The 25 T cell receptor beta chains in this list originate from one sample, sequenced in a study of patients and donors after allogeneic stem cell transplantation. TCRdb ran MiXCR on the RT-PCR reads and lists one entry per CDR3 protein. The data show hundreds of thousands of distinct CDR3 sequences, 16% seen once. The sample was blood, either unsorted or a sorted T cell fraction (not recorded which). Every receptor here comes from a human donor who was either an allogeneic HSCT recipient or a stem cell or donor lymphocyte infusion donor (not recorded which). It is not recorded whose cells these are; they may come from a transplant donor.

DNA of the CDR3: TGCAGTGCTTGGGACAGGGATTTTAGTCAGCCCCAGCATTTT. This translates into CSAWDRDFSQPQHF. V is TRBV20-1 and J is TRBJ1-5, with 9 bases that match TRBD1. V dropped 5 bases and J dropped 6; count of bases not matched to a gene: 8. CDR3 length equals 14 residues. The V gene's germline CDR1 is DFQATT and CDR2 SNEGSKA (reference sequence).

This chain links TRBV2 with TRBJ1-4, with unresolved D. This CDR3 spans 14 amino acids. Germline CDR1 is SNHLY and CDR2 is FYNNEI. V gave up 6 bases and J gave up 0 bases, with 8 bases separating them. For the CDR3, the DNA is TGTGCCAGCAGGGGCACATCAACTAATGAAAAACTGTTTTTT. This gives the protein CASRGTSTNEKLFF.

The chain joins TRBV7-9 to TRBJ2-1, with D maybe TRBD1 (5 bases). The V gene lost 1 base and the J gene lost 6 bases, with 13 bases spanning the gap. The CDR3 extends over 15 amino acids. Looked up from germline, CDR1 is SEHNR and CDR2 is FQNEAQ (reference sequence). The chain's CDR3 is CASSLEAGLVNEQFF. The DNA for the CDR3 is TGTGCCAGCAGCTTAGAGGCAGGGTTGGTCAATGAGCAGTTCTTC.

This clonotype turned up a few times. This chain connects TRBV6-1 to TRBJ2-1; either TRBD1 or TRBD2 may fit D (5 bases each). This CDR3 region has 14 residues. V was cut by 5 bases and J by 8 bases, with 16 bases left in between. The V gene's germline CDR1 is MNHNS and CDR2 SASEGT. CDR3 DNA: TGTGCCAGCAGTCGTCCCGGGGCAACCTATGAGCAGTTCTTC. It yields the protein CASSRPGATYEQFF.

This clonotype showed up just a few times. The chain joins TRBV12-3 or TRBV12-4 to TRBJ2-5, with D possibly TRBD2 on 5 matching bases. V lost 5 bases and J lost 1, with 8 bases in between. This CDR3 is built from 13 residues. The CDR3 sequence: CASSPAGQETQYF. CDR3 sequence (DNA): TGTGCCAGCAGTCCGGCGGGCCAAGAGACCCAGTACTTC.

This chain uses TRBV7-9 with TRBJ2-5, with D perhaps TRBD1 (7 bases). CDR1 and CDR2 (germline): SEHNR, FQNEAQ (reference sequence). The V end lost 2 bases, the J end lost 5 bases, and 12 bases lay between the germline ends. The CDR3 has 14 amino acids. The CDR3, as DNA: TGTGCCAGCAGCTTACACAGGGGAGGCGAGACCCAGTACTTC. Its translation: CASSLHRGGETQYF.

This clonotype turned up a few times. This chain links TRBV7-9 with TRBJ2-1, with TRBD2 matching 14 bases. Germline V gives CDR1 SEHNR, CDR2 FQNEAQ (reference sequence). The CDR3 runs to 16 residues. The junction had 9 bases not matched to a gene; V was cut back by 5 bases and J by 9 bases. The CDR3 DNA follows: TGTGCCAGCAGCATCCCGGGACTAGCGGGAGTGGCTGAGCAGTTCTTC. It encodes CASSIPGLAGVAEQFF.

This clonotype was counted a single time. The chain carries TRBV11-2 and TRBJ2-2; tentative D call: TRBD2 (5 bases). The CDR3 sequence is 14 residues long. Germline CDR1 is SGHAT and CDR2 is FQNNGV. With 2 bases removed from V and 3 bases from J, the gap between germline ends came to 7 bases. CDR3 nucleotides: TGTGCCAGCAGCTTACGAGGGTACACCGGGGAGCTGTTTTTT. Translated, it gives CASSLRGYTGELFF.

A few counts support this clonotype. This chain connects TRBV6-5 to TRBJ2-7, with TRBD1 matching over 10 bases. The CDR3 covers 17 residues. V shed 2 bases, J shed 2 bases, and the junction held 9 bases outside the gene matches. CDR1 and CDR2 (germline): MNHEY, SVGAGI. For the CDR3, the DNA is TGTGCCAGCAGTTACCCGCCCGACAGGGGGCGGCCCTACGAGCAGTACTTC. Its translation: CASSYPPDRGRPYEQYF.

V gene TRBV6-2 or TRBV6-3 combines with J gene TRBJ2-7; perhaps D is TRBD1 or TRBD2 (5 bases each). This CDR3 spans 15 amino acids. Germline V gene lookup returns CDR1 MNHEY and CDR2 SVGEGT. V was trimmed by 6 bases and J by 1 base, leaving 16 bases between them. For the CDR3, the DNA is TGTGCCAGCAGACAGGTACAACGGGGTTCCTACGAGCAGTACTTC. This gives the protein CASRQVQRGSYEQYF.

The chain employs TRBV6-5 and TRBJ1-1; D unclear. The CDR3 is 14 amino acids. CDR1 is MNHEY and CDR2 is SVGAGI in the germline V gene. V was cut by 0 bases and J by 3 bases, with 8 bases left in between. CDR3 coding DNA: TGTGCCAGCAGTTACTCGGAGGCTTACACTGAAGCTTTCTTT. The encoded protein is CASSYSEAYTEAFF.

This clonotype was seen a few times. The CDR3 here is CATGQVETQYF. The CDR3 nucleotides read TGTGCCACCGGACAAGTTGAGACCCAGTACTTC. The chain combines TRBV15 with TRBJ2-5, with D maybe TRBD1 (5 bases). The CDR3 is 11 amino acids. V was pared by 8 bases and J by 5 bases, with 9 bases between. Germline assignment: CDR1 LNHNV and CDR2 YYDKDF (reference sequence).

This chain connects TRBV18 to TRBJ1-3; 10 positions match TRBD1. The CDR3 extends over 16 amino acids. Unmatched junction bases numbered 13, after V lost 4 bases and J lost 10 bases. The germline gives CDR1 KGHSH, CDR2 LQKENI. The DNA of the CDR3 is TGTGCCAGCTCACTGCAGGACAGGGGGGTTTCGTCGACCATATATTTT. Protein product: CASSLQDRGVSSTIYF.

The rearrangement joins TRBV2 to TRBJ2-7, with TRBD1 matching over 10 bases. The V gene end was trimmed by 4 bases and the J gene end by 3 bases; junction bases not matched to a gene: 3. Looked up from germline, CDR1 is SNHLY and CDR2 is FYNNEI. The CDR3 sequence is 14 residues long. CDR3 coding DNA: TGTGCCAGCAGTGTGCGGGACAGGGGCTACGAGCAGTACTTC. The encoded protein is CASSVRDRGYEQYF. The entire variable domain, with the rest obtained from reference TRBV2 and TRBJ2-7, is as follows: EPEVTQTPSHQVTQMGQEVILRCVPISNHLYFYWYRQILGQKVEFLVSFYNNEISEKSEIFDDQFSVERPDGSNFTLKIRSTKLEDSAMYFCASSVRDRGYEQYFGPGTRLTVT.

DNA of the CDR3: TGCAGCGTGAGAAAGGGTACTAGCACAGATACGCAGTATTTT. It specifies CSVRKGTSTDTQYF. This chain links TRBV29-1 with TRBJ2-3; D gene uncertain. Germline V gene lookup returns CDR1 SQVTM and CDR2 ANQGSEA. The germline V and J ends were trimmed by 6 bases and 0 bases, with 13 bases remaining between them. This CDR3 has 14 amino acids.

CDR3 bases: TGTGCCACCTCAGGGGCCTACGAGCAGTACTTC. It specifies CATSGAYEQYF. V and J are TRBV30 and TRBJ2-7; possibly TRBD1 for D (6 bases). CDR1 GTSNPN and CDR2 SVGIG come from the germline V gene (reference sequence). Trimming removed 8 bases from V and 2 bases from J, with 10 bases in between. The CDR3 sequence is 11 residues long. Complete variable domain (other parts from reference TRBV30 and TRBJ2-7): SQTIHQWPATLVQPVGSPLSLECTVEGTSNPNLYWYRQAAGRGLQLLFYSVGIGQISSEVPQNLSASRPQDRQFILSSKKLLLSDSGFYLCATSGAYEQYFGPGTRLTVT.

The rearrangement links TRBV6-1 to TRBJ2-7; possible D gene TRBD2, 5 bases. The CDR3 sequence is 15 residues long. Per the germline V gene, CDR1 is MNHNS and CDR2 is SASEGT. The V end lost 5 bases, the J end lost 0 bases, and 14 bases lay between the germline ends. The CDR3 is CASSKEPDYSYEQYF. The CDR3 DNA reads TGTGCCAGCAGTAAGGAGCCAGACTACTCCTACGAGCAGTACTTC.

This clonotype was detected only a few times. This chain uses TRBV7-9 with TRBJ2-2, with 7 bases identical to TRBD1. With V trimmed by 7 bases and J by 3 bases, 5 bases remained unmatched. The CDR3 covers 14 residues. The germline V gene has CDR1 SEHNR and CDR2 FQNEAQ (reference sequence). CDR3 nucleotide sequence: TGTGCCAGCAAAGGGGGCAGCCACACCGGGGAGCTGTTTTTT. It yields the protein CASKGGSHTGELFF.

CDR3 bases: TGTGCCAGCAGTCCCATGGGGGGGGGAGGGTACGAGCAGTACTTC. Translating gives CASSPMGGGGYEQYF. The V call is TRBV6-1, the J call TRBJ2-7; 7 bases align to TRBD2. J was trimmed by 4 bases and V by 5 bases; bases with no gene match: 11. Germline V gene data show CDR1 as MNHNS and CDR2 as SASEGT. The CDR3 consists of 15 residues.

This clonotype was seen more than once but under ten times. CDR3 loop: CASSADLGDEQYF. In DNA form, the CDR3 reads TGCGCCAGCAGCGCCGACCTAGGGGACGAGCAGTACTTC. The chain uses TRBV4-3 and TRBJ2-7, with D possibly TRBD1 on 5 matching bases. Germline assignment: CDR1 LGHNA and CDR2 YSLEER. Trimming stripped 5 bases from V and 5 bases from J, with 13 bases between. The CDR3 is 13 residues long.

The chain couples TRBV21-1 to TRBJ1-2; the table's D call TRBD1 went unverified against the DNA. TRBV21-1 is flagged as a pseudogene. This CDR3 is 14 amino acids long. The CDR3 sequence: CASSDPGTAYGYTF. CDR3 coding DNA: TGTGCCAGCAGCGACCCCGGGACAGCCTATGGCTACACCTTC.

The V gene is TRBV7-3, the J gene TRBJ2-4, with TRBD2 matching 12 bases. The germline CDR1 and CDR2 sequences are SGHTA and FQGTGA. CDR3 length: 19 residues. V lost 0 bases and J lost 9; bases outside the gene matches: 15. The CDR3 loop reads CASSLTGRASGGVALIQYF. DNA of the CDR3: TGTGCCAGCAGCTTAACAGGCCGGGCTAGCGGGGGGGTTGCTCTCATTCAGTACTTC.

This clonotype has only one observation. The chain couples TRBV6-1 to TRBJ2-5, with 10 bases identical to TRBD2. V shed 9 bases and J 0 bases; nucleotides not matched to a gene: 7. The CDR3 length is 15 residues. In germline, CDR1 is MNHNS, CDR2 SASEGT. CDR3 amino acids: CASSSGGLYQETQYF. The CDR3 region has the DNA TGTGCCAGTTCTAGCGGGGGCCTCTACCAAGAGACCCAGTACTTC.

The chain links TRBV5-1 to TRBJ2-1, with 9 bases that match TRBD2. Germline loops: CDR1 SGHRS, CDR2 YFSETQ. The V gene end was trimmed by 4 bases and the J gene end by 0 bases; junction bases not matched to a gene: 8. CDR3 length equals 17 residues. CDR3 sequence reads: CASSGLNSGSSYNEQFF. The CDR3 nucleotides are TGCGCCAGCAGCGGGTTAAATAGCGGGAGCTCCTACAATGAGCAGTTCTTC.

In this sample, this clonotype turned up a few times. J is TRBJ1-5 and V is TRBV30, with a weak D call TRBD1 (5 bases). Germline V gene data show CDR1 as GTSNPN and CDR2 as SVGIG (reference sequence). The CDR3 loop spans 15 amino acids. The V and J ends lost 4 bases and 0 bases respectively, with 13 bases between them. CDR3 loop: CAWTKEGYSNQPQHF. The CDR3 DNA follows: TGTGCCTGGACCAAGGAGGGGTATAGCAATCAGCCCCAGCATTTT. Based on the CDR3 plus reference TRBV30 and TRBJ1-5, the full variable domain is SQTIHQWPATLVQPVGSPLSLECTVEGTSNPNLYWYRQAAGRGLQLLFYSVGIGQISSEVPQNLSASRPQDRQFILSSKKLLLSDSGFYLCAWTKEGYSNQPQHFGDGTRLSIL.